The clone carrying this TCR beta chain was observed a handful of times. Germline values: CDR1 LNHDA, CDR2 SQIVND (reference sequence). V shed 0 bases and J 4 bases; nucleotides not matched to a gene: 0. CDR3 length: 14 residues. This specimen comes from a study of T cell responses to AZD1222 COVID-19 vaccine. Profiled with immunoSEQ multiplex PCR; TCRdb holds only in-frame clones, not every one. The sample holds approximately 140,000 clones, around 88% seen once. Source: peripheral blood, taken on day 0 of AZD1222 vaccination. This TCR came from an adult in good health. V gene TRBV19 combines with J gene TRBJ1-5; 7 bases fit TRBD1. Written as DNA, the CDR3 is TGTGCCAGTAGTATAGACAGGGGGAATCAGCCCCAGCATTTT. This codes for CASSIDRGNQPQHF. The full variable domain, completed using reference TRBV19 and TRBJ1-5, is DGGITQSPKYLFRKEGQNVTLSCEQNLNHDAMYWYRQDPGQGLRLIYYSQIVNDFQKGDIAEGYSVSREKKESFPLTVTSAQKNPTAFYLCASSIDRGNQPQHFGDGTRLSIL.